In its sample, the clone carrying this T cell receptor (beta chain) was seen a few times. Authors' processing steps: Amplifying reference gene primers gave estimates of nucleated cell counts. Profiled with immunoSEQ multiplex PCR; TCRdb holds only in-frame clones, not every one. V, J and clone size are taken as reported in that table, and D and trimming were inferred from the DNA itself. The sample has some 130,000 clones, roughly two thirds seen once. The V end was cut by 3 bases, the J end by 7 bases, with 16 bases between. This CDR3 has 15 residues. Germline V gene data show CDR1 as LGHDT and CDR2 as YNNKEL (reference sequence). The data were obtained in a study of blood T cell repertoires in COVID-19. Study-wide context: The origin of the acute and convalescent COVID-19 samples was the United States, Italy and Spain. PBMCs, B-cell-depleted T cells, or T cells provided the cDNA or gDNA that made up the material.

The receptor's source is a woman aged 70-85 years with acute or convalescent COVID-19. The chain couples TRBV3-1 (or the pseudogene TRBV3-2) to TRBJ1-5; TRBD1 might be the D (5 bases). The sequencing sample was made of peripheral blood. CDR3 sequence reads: CASSQRMGGNQPQHF. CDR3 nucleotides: TGTGCCAGCAGCCAGAGAATGGGGGGGAACCAGCCCCAGCATTTT.